This T cell receptor (beta chain) was observed in a study of cytomegalovirus exposure and HLA in healthy donors. Study-wide results and caveats: Researchers reported that a few CMV-associated chains were confirmed in vitro as CMV antigen-specific. Reports state that TCR beta sequences accurately predicted most subjects' HLA-A and HLA-B alleles. Cytomegalovirus association was assigned to about 150 TCR beta chains.

13 Jbeta primers and 60 Vbeta primers were used for the PCR. Sequencing was performed with immunoSEQ multiplex PCR; in TCRdb, only in-frame clones are kept and a portion is missing. This sample carries some 160,000 clones, over 55% of them seen once, and the ten largest clones take 2.1%. The CDR3 is 16 residues long. V trimming: 1 base; J trimming: 3 bases; junction bases outside the gene matches: 8. Germline V lookup: CDR1 MGHRA, CDR2 YSYEKL. Remarks on this clone: Its antigen is unknown.

This rearrangement joins TRBV4-1 to TRBJ1-1; 7 positions match TRBD1. This TCR derives from a man aged 35 to 55 in good health and CMV-seronegative. The material sequenced was PBMCs. CDR3 DNA: TGCGCCAGCAGCCAAGGAAACAGGGGAGTCGACACTGAAGCTTTCTTT. Its translation: CASSQGNRGVDTEAFF.